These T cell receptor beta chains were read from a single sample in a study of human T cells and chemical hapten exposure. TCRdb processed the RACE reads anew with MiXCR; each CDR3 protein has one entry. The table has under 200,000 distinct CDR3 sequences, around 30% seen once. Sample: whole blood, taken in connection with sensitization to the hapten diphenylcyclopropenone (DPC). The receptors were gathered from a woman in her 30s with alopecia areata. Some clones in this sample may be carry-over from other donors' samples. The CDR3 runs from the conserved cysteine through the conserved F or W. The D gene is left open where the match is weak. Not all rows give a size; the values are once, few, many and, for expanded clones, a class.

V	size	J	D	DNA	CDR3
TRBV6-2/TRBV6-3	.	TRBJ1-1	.	TGTGCCAGCAGCCTCCCGTGGTCTGAAACTTTCTTT	CASSLPWSETFF
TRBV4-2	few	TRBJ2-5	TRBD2	TGTGCCAGCAGCCCAGGACTAGCGGGGGGGCAAGAGACCCAGTACTTC	CASSPGLAGGQETQYF
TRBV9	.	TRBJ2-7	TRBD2	TGTGCCAGCAGCGTAGATCCCGGACTAGCTCTCTACGAGCAGTACTTC	CASSVDPGLALYEQYF
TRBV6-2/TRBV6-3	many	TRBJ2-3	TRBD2	TGTGCCAGCAGTCCAGGACTAGCGGGTAGAGATACGCAGTATTTT	CASSPGLAGRDTQYF
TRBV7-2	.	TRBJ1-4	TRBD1	TGTGCCAGCAGCTTAGACAGGGGGTTTGAAAAACTGTTTTTT	CASSLDRGFEKLFF
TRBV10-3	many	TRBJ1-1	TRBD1	TGTGCCATCTCAGGGGGGGGAATCCCCACTGAAGCTTTCTTT	CAISGGGIPTEAFF
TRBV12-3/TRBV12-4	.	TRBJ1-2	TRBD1	TGTGCCAGCAGCTCCTCTGGGACAGGGGGTTATGGCTACACCTTC	CASSSSGTGGYGYTF
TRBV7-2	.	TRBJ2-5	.	TGTGCCAGCAGCCCCCAGACAGGACGAGAGACCCAGTACTTC	CASSPQTGRETQYF
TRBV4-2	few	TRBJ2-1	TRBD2	TGTGCCAGCAGCCAAGTTCAGCGGGGGGACCACAATGAGCAGTTCTTC	CASSQVQRGDHNEQFF
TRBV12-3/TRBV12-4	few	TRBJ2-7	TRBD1	TGTGCCAGCAGTCCACTCTGGGACAGCTCCTACGAGCAGTACTTC	CASSPLWDSSYEQYF
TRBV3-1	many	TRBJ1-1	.	TGTGCCAGCAGCGCCAGTAGATCCGGGGAGGCTTTCTTT	CASSASRSGEAFF
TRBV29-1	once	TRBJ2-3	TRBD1	TGCAGCGTTAGTAAGCAGGGGGTAGATACGCAGTATTTT	CSVSKQGVDTQYF
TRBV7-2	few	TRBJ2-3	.	TGTGCCAGCAGCGAAGGGGCAGATACGCAGTATTTT	CASSEGADTQYF
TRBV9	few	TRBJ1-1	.	TGTGCCTCCAGGAAGGCTGTCGTCGGCGCTGAAGCTTTCTTT	CASRKAVVGAEAFF
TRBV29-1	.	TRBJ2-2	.	TGCAGCGTCGAGAGGGGTGTAAGCACCGGGGAGCTGTTTTTT	CSVERGVSTGELFF
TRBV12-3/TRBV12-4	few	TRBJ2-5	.	TGTGCCAGCACTTTACCGCCGTGGGAGACCCAGTACTTC	CASTLPPWETQYF
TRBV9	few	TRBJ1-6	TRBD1	TGTGCCAGCAGCGTAGGGGAGGGGGCAAGTTCACCCCTCCACTTT	CASSVGEGASSPLHF
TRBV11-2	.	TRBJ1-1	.	TGTGCCAGCAGCTTAGATTGGAAGGTGGGTGAAGCTTTCTTT	CASSLDWKVGEAFF
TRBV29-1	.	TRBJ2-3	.	TGCAGCGTTGAAGGGCGGTGGGAGGCGGGCACAGATACGCAGTATTTT	CSVEGRWEAGTDTQYF